The clone carrying this T cell receptor (beta chain) appeared a few times. What it binds is unknown. This sample is drawn from a study of T-cell memory formation after mild COVID-19. At the level of the study: Across donors, TCR clusters were largely donor specific. Overall study findings and caveats: The SARS-CoV-2 specificity of second-wave clones reaching peak at day 37 remained unverified.

Each CDR3 protein is one row after TCRdb ran MiXCR on the 5' RACE reads. The sample consists of 300,000 to 350,000 distinct CDR3 sequences, approximately 14% of them appearing once. The CDR3 contains 14 residues. With 0 bases removed from V and 6 bases from J, the gap between germline ends came to 11 bases. Germline V gene lookup returns CDR1 SGHRS and CDR2 YFSETQ. The material sequenced was PBMCs or a T cell subset sorted from them (not recorded which). V usage is TRBV5-1 and J usage is TRBJ2-3, with D maybe TRBD1 (6 bases). This receptor was obtained from a young man who had mild COVID-19 (a few samples of this study predate the infection). Cell type and time point are not known. CDR3 protein: CASSLGGGQDTQYF. DNA for the CDR3: TGCGCCAGCAGCTTGGGTGGGGGCCAGGATACGCAGTATTTT.